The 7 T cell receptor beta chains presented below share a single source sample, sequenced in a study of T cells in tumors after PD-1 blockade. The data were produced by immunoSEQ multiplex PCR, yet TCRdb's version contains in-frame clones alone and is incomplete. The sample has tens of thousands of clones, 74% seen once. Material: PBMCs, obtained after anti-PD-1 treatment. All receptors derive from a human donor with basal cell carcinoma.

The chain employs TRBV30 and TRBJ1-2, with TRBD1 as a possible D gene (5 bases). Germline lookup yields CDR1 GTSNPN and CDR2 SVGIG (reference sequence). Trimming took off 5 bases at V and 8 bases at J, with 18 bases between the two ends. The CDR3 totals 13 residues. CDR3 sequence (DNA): TGTGCCTGGTCTGTGGACGGGGACTGGGGCTACACCTTC. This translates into CAWSVDGDWGYTF.

In nucleotides, the CDR3 is TGTGCCAGCAGCCCTTGGACAGGGTCAAGCTCCTACAATGAGCAGTTCTTC. This gives the protein CASSPWTGSSSYNEQFF. This sequence joins TRBV7-2 and TRBJ2-1; the match to TRBD1 covers 8 bases. Germline V CDR1 and CDR2: SGHTA, FQGNSA. The CDR3 sequence is 17 residues long. Trimming removed 5 bases from V and 0 bases from J; junction bases left unmatched: 9. The full variable domain, completed using reference TRBV7-2 and TRBJ2-1, is GAGVSQSPSNKVTEKGKDVELRCDPISGHTALYWYRQSLGQGLEFLIYFQGNSAPDKSGLPSDRFSAERTGGSVSTLTIQRTQQEDSAVYLCASSPWTGSSSYNEQFFGPGTRLTVL.

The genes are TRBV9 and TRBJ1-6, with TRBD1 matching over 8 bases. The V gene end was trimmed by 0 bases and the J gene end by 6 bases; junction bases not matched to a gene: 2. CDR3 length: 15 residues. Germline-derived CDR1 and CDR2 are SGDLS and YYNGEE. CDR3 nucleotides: TGTGCCAGCAGCGTAGAGGGGACAGGTAATTCACCCCTCCACTTT. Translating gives CASSVEGTGNSPLHF.

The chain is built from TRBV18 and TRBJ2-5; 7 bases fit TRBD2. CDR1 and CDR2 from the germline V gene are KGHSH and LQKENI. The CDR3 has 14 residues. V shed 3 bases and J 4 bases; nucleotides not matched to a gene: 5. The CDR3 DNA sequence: TGTGCCAGCTCACCGGGAGGGAAGGGAGAGACCCAGTACTTC. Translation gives CASSPGGKGETQYF.

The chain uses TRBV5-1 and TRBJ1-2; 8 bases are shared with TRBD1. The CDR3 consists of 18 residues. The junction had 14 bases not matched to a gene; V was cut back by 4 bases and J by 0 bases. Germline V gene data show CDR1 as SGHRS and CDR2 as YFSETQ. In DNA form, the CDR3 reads TGCGCCAGCAGCCCCGGGGGGCGGACAGGGACCACTAACTATGGCTACACCTTC. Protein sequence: CASSPGGRTGTTNYGYTF.

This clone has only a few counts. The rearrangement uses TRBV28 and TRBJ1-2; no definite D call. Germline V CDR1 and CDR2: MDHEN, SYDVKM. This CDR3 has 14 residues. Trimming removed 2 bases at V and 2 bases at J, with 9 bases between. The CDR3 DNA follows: TGTGCCAGCAGTTTAGTGATCCCCAACTATGGCTACACCTTC. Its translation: CASSLVIPNYGYTF.

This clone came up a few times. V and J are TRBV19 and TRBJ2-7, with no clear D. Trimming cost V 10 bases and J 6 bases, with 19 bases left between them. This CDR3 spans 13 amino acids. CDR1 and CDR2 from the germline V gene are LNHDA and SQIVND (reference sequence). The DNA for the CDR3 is TGTGCCAACCTGGAAGGGCAGTTCTTCGAGCAGTACTTC. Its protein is CANLEGQFFEQYF.